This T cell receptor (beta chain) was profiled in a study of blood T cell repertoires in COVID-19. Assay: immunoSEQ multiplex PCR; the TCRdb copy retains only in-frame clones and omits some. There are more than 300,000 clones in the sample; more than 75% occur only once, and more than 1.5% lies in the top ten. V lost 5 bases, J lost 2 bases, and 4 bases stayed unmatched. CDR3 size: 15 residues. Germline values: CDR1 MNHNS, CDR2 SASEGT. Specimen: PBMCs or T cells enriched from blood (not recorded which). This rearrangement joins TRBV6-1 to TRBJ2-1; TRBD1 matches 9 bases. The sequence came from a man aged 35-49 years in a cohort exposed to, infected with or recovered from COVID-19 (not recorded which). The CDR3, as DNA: TGTGCCAGCAGTACGAACAGGGGGCCCTACAATGAGCAGTTCTTC. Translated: CASSTNRGPYNEQFF.